A single sample is the source of the 3 T cell receptor beta chains below, sequenced in a study of T-cell reconstitution after alpha-beta-depleted transplantation in children. TCRbeta library preparation incorporated unique molecular identifiers. TCRdb reprocessed the PCR reads via MiXCR and lists one record per CDR3 protein. The repertoire consists of around 600,000 distinct CDR3 sequences, with approximately 17% occurring once and the leading ten covering 1.1%. Sequenced here: PBMCs from the stem cell graft donor, sampled from the stem cell graft. The receptors shown here come from a human donor who donated a stem cell graft to a child with acute myeloid leukemia.

The rearrangement links TRBV7-2 to TRBJ2-7, with TRBD2 matching over 7 bases. CDR1 SGHTA and CDR2 FQGNSA come from the germline V gene. With 5 bases clipped from V and 2 bases from J, the junction kept 9 bases outside the gene matches. This CDR3 is 15 amino acids long. CDR3 bases: TGTGCCAGCAGCCCAGCTCGGGGAGGGACCTACGAGCAGTACTTC. It codes for CASSPARGGTYEQYF.

This clonotype has a handful of counts. The chain combines TRBV12-3 or TRBV12-4 with TRBJ2-3; D uncertain. CDR3 length equals 15 residues. The germline V and J ends were trimmed by 5 bases and 0 bases, with 12 bases remaining between them. CDR3: CASSLRIDSTDTQYF. The CDR3 coding sequence is TGTGCCAGCAGTCTCCGAATAGACAGCACAGATACGCAGTATTTT.

This clonotype came up many times. J is TRBJ1-1 and V is TRBV20-1; perhaps TRBD1 as D (5 bases). Germline V gives CDR1 DFQATT, CDR2 SNEGSKA (reference sequence). The V end was cut by 2 bases, the J end by 7 bases, with 14 bases between. This CDR3 has 13 amino acids. CDR3 residues: CSARYGGDFEAFF. The CDR3 DNA reads as TGCAGTGCTAGATATGGGGGTGATTTTGAAGCTTTCTTT.